Following are 29 T cell receptor beta chains from one sample sequenced in a study of cytomegalovirus exposure and HLA in healthy donors. Primers included in the PCR were 60 Vbeta and 13 Jbeta primers. TCRdb's copy holds only in-frame clones and misses some; the assay was immunoSEQ multiplex PCR. The sample consists of 90,000 to 150,000 clones, 8.5% to 9% of them appearing once. Sequenced sample: PBMCs. These receptor sequences come from a woman aged 40 to 49 in good health and CMV-seropositive.

This clone was seen a few times. The junction and the germline gene differ at one end; a read error may be behind it. V gene TRBV19 combines with J gene TRBJ1-2; D gene unclear. Germline loops: CDR1 LNHDA, CDR2 SQIVND (reference sequence). The CDR3 contains 12 residues. In DNA form, the CDR3 reads TGTGCCAGTAGTAGGAGAGACTATGACTACACCTTC. Translation: CASSRRDYDYTF.

This clone was observed a few times. Other DNA sequences in the sample encode the same CDR3. V is TRBV5-1 and J is TRBJ1-6; possible D gene TRBD1, 5 bases. In germline, CDR1 is SGHRS, CDR2 YFSETQ. CDR3 length equals 16 residues. Trimming removed 4 bases at V and 6 bases at J, with 17 bases between. CDR3 region: CASSPRGRGGNSPLHF. The CDR3 nucleotides are TGCGCCAGCAGCCCCCGGGGGAGGGGCGGTAATTCACCCCTCCACTTT.

The rearrangement links TRBV6-5 to TRBJ2-7; TRBD1 agrees at 7 bases. Looked up from germline, CDR1 is MNHEY and CDR2 is SVGAGI. The CDR3 is 15 residues long. Trimming at V came to 2 bases and at J to 4 bases, leaving 8 bases not matched to a gene. Here the CDR3 reads CASSYEGQSIYEQYF. As DNA, the CDR3 is TGTGCCAGCAGTTACGAGGGACAGTCAATTTACGAGCAGTACTTC.

The V call is TRBV6-1, the J call TRBJ2-5; 7 bases map to TRBD2. Looked up from germline, CDR1 is MNHNS and CDR2 is SASEGT. The CDR3 covers 14 residues. CDR3 sequence reads: CGTTGGGARETQYF. The DNA for the CDR3 is TGTGGTACGACCGGCGGGGGAGCTCGGGAGACCCAGTACTTC.

This CDR3 reads CASRGATMNTEAFF. The DNA for the CDR3 is TGTGCCAGCCGCGGGGCGACCATGAACACTGAAGCTTTCTTT. This chain uses TRBV27 with TRBJ1-1; a weak D match, TRBD1 (5 bases). The germline V gene has CDR1 MNHEY and CDR2 SMNVEV (reference sequence). V gave up 8 bases and J gave up 0 bases, with 13 bases separating them. This CDR3 has 14 amino acids.

The genes are TRBV5-1 and TRBJ1-1; a possible D gene is TRBD1 (5 bases). Trimming took off 3 bases at V and 4 bases at J, with 13 bases between the two ends. The CDR3 is 14 amino acids. Germline V gives CDR1 SGHRS, CDR2 YFSETQ. CDR3 nucleotides: TGCGCCAGCAGCTGGCGGGACGGCGGCACTGAAGCTTTCTTT. Protein product: CASSWRDGGTEAFF.

V gene TRBV11-3 combines with J gene TRBJ2-4; possible D gene TRBD1, 6 bases. Germline lookup yields CDR1 SGHNT and CDR2 YENEEA. Trimming took 5 bases from V and 8 from J, leaving 16 bases between them. CDR3 length equals 14 residues. The DNA for the CDR3 is TGTGCCAGCAGCCTAAAGGTGGCAGGGGACATTCAGTACTTC. This encodes CASSLKVAGDIQYF.

This clone turned up a few times. A read error may account for a junction end that differs from germline. The V gene is TRBV5-1, the J gene TRBJ2-7, with 11 bases identical to TRBD1. Germline V gene sequence: CDR1 SGHRS, CDR2 YFSETQ. The CDR3 is 14 amino acids. The CDR3 region is CVSSWGTGGYEQYF. CDR3 sequence (DNA): TGCGTCAGCAGCTGGGGGACAGGGGGCTACGAGCAGTACTTC.

This rearrangement joins TRBV15 to TRBJ2-3; D may be TRBD1 (6 bases). V was shortened by 5 bases and J by 9 bases, with 21 bases between the two germline ends. The germline V gene encodes CDR1 LNHNV and CDR2 YYDKDF (reference sequence). This CDR3 contains 15 residues. CDR3: CATSLNSKTGATQYF. DNA for the CDR3: TGTGCCACCAGCTTGAATTCTAAGACAGGCGCCACGCAGTATTTT.

In its sample, this clone was seen a few times. The V gene is TRBV6-4, the J gene TRBJ1-1; 8 bases are shared with TRBD1. This CDR3 has 14 residues. V dropped 3 bases and J dropped 5; count of bases not matched to a gene: 5. CDR1 and CDR2 from the germline V gene are MRHNA and SNTAGT. The DNA for the CDR3 is TGTGCCAGCAGTGAGAGCAGGGGGCAAACTGAAGCTTTCTTT. The encoded protein is CASSESRGQTEAFF.

V is TRBV7-9 and J is TRBJ1-1, with a tentative D call TRBD1 (6 bases). The CDR3 extends over 15 amino acids. Germline CDR1 is SEHNR and CDR2 is FQNEAQ (reference sequence). V lost 5 bases to trimming and J lost 2 bases, with 15 bases between them. The CDR3 reads CASSTYREGNTEAFF. The CDR3, as DNA: TGTGCCAGCAGCACTTACAGGGAAGGCAACACTGAAGCTTTCTTT.

A few counts support this clone. V gene TRBV19 combines with J gene TRBJ1-5, with 9 bases aligning to TRBD1. CDR3 length: 15 amino acids. The germline CDR1 and CDR2 sequences are LNHDA and SQIVND (reference sequence). V dropped 6 bases and J dropped 4; count of bases not matched to a gene: 7. Here the CDR3 DNA reads TGTGCCAGTAGAGGGACAGGGCATGGGAATCAGCCCCAGCATTTT. Encoded protein: CASRGTGHGNQPQHF.

This clone showed up just a few times. The rearrangement uses TRBV5-1 and TRBJ1-1; 9 positions agree with TRBD1. Per germline, CDR1 SGHRS and CDR2 YFSETQ. This CDR3 is 15 amino acids long. The V gene end was trimmed by 4 bases and the J gene end by 4 bases; junction bases not matched to a gene: 8. CDR3 amino acids: CASSTGGQGSTEAFF. The CDR3 DNA sequence: TGCGCCAGCAGCACCGGTGGACAGGGGTCCACTGAAGCTTTCTTT.

A few counts support this clone. The chain combines TRBV6-5 with TRBJ1-1, with D uncertain. The V end was cut by 4 bases, the J end by 1 base, with 16 bases between. The CDR3 is 16 residues long. Looked up from germline, CDR1 is MNHEY and CDR2 is SVGAGI. CDR3: CASSSSKTFENTEAFF. As DNA, the CDR3 is TGTGCCAGCAGTTCCTCAAAGACATTTGAGAACACTGAAGCTTTCTTT.

The chain has TRBV9 and TRBJ1-1, with TRBD1 identical over 7 bases. The germline V gene encodes CDR1 SGDLS and CDR2 YYNGEE. Trimming cost V 9 bases and J 0 bases; bases outside gene matches: 8. The CDR3 length is 14 residues. The CDR3 region has the DNA TGTGCCACATCACAGGGGCCGCTGAACACTGAAGCTTTCTTT. Translating gives CATSQGPLNTEAFF.

Only a few counts were recorded for this clone. CDR3 sequence: CASSPTPGLAVNEQFF. CDR3 DNA: TGTGCCAGCTCCCCTACTCCGGGACTAGCGGTCAATGAGCAGTTCTTC. This sequence joins TRBV18 and TRBJ2-1; 11 bases are a match to TRBD2. This CDR3 comprises 16 residues. V was clipped by 6 bases and J by 6 bases; unmatched bases: 10. Germline V gene lookup returns CDR1 KGHSH and CDR2 LQKENI.

The V gene is TRBV5-8, the J gene TRBJ1-1; 8 bases map to TRBD1. CDR3 size: 12 residues. Unmatched junction bases numbered 4, after V lost 5 bases and J lost 7 bases. Germline V gene data show CDR1 as SGHTS and CDR2 as YDEGEE. CDR3 amino acids: CASSTDRVEAFF. CDR3 nucleotides: TGTGCCAGCAGTACGGACAGGGTTGAAGCTTTCTTT.

The chain joins TRBV19 to TRBJ2-1; tentative D call: TRBD2 (5 bases). This CDR3 is 12 amino acids long. V gave up 1 base and J gave up 11 bases, with 9 bases separating them. Looked up from germline, CDR1 is LNHDA and CDR2 is SQIVND (reference sequence). This CDR3 reads CASSIGWEKQFF. CDR3 coding DNA: TGTGCCAGTAGTATAGGATGGGAGAAGCAGTTCTTC.

This clone was counted a few times. The J gene is TRBJ1-1, the V gene TRBV4-1, with 8 positions matching TRBD1. The V gene's germline CDR1 is MGHRA and CDR2 YSYEKL. The CDR3 extends over 16 amino acids. The ends lost 4 bases at V and 5 bases at J; junction bases unmatched: 12. The CDR3 DNA sequence: TGCGCCAGCAGCCCATCCCGGGCAGGGGGCAGGACTGAAGCTTTCTTT. This translates into CASSPSRAGGRTEAFF.

This clone has more than one count but fewer than ten. The chain couples TRBV5-4 to TRBJ1-1; TRBD1 matches 7 bases. V gave up 4 bases and J gave up 1 base; unmatched junction bases: 4. This CDR3 is 14 amino acids long. CDR1 SGHNT and CDR2 YYREEE come from the germline V gene (reference sequence). CDR3: CASSIGQANTEAFF. As DNA, the CDR3 is TGTGCCAGCAGCATAGGACAGGCGAACACTGAAGCTTTCTTT. The full variable domain, completed using reference TRBV5-4 and TRBJ1-1, is ETGVTQSPTHLIKTRGQQVTLRCSSQSGHNTVSWYQQALGQGPQFIFQYYREEENGRGNFPPRFSGLQFPNYSSELNVNALELDDSALYLCASSIGQANTEAFFGQGTRLTVV.

This clone was observed a few times. The rearrangement links TRBV19 to TRBJ1-4; perhaps TRBD1 as D (5 bases). Trimming removed 1 base at V and 4 bases at J, with 10 bases between. CDR1 LNHDA and CDR2 SQIVND come from the germline V gene (reference sequence). The CDR3 totals 15 residues. CDR3 region: CASSIGSGFNEKLFF. CDR3 nucleotides: TGTGCCAGTAGTATAGGCTCAGGGTTTAATGAAAAACTGTTTTTT.

The genes are TRBV7-2 and TRBJ2-1; 8 bases are shared with TRBD2. Germline V gives CDR1 SGHTA, CDR2 FQGNSA. This CDR3 is 16 amino acids long. Losses at the gene ends were 0 bases for V and 7 bases for J; bases not matched to a gene: 8. CDR3 coding DNA: TGTGCCAGCAGCTTAGCGCCGGGACTAGGGCAAAATGAGCAGTTCTTC. Protein product: CASSLAPGLGQNEQFF.

The rearrangement joins TRBV27 to TRBJ2-1; 7 positions agree with TRBD2. This CDR3 region has 15 residues. The germline CDR1 and CDR2 sequences are MNHEY and SMNVEV (reference sequence). V was pared by 2 bases and J by 3 bases, with 4 bases of the junction left unmatched. This CDR3 reads CASSLGGGIYNEQFF. CDR3 nucleotides: TGTGCCAGCAGTTTAGGGGGGGGGATCTACAATGAGCAGTTCTTC.

The V and J genes are TRBV5-6 and TRBJ1-2; D is perhaps TRBD1 (5 bases). CDR1 and CDR2 (germline): SGHDT, YYEEEE. The CDR3 is 14 residues long. Trimming took off 0 bases at V and 4 bases at J, with 10 bases between the two ends. The DNA for the CDR3 is TGTGCCAGCAGCTTGGTTTCGGGGGGCTATGGCTACACCTTC. Its translation is CASSLVSGGYGYTF.

The genes are TRBV6-5 and TRBJ1-1; perhaps TRBD1 as D (5 bases). Germline lookup yields CDR1 MNHEY and CDR2 SVGAGI. Trimming removed 7 bases from V and 2 bases from J, with 11 bases in between. The CDR3 extends over 13 amino acids. The CDR3 here is CASNLDSNTEAFF. The CDR3 DNA reads as TGTGCCAGCAACCTCGACAGTAACACTGAAGCTTTCTTT.

This clone was found a few times. V and J are TRBV5-4 and TRBJ2-3; 11 positions match TRBD2. CDR3 length equals 15 residues. Germline CDR1 is SGHNT and CDR2 is YYREEE (reference sequence). V trimming: 0 bases; J trimming: 5 bases; junction bases outside the gene matches: 2. CDR3: CASSLVGLAGDTQYF. The CDR3 coding sequence is TGTGCCAGCAGCTTGGTCGGACTAGCGGGAGATACGCAGTATTTT.

The sample holds a few counts of this clone. The chain recombines TRBV29-1 with TRBJ2-1; 11 bases match TRBD1. Germline-derived CDR1 and CDR2 are SQVTM and ANQGSEA. The CDR3 is 14 residues long. The V gene end was trimmed by 6 bases and the J gene end by 5 bases; junction bases not matched to a gene: 6. The CDR3 is CSVGGQGGNNEQFF. In DNA, the CDR3 is TGCAGCGTCGGGGGACAGGGGGGCAACAATGAGCAGTTCTTC.

This clone has only a few counts. The rearrangement links TRBV7-8 to TRBJ2-3, with 15 bases matching TRBD2. From germline, CDR1 is SGHVS and CDR2 FQNEAQ. After removal of 1 base from V and 13 bases from J, the junction contained 3 bases not matched to a gene. The CDR3 covers 14 residues. The CDR3: CASSLGTSGGAEYF. The CDR3 bases are TGTGCCAGCAGCTTAGGGACTAGCGGGGGGGCGGAGTATTTT.

The V gene is TRBV25-1, the J gene TRBJ2-2, with D tentatively TRBD1 (6 bases). The CDR3 contains 18 residues. CDR1 and CDR2 (germline): MGHDK, SYGVNS. Between the trimmed V and J ends, which lost 4 bases and 6 bases, there was a span of 24 bases. The DNA of the CDR3 is TGTGCCAGCAGTGTAGAAACAGGGTGGACCGTGGGGGCCGGGGAGCTGTTTTTT. It is translated as CASSVETGWTVGAGELFF.